This TCR beta chain originates from a study of T cells in Graves' hyperthyroidism and ophthalmopathy. Study-wide results and limits: The authors' 13 V-J model separated ophthalmopathy from stable hyperthyroidism. Most clonotypes expanded in the thyroid (above 0.001) were also present in blood.

The source material, RNA transcripts, was used to amplify TCR beta CDR3 regions. An initial round of RT-PCR targeting the TCR CDR3 relied on the HTBI primer set. TCRdb fed the multiplex PCR reads into MiXCR, producing one record per CDR3 protein. The sample yields under 450,000 distinct CDR3 sequences, around an eighth seen once. At least ten counts were recorded for this clonotype. The antigen remains undetermined. Aged 18 to 65, the patients had hyperthyroidism that was newly diagnosed and had lasted under 2 months. 10 ml of fresh peripheral blood supplied the PBMCs. The CDR3 covers 14 residues. Germline CDR1 is MNHEY and CDR2 is SMNVEV (reference sequence). V gave up 4 bases and J gave up 11 bases; unmatched junction bases: 5.

J is TRBJ1-6 and V is TRBV27, with 10 nucleotides matching TRBD1. The receptor was derived from a man between 25 and 39 years old with Graves' hyperthyroidism that later progressed to Graves' ophthalmopathy. The sequenced sample was blood. This chain's CDR3 is CASSSRDRGTPLHF. The DNA for the CDR3 is TGTGCCAGCAGTTCCCGGGACAGGGGCACACCCCTCCACTTT.